A single sample gave rise to the 14 T cell receptor beta chains below, sequenced in a study of T cell responses to AZD1222 COVID-19 vaccine. Produced via immunoSEQ multiplex PCR; TCRdb's table is partial and in-frame only. Of about 60,000 clones listed, approximately 86% are singletons. The sequenced sample was peripheral blood, obtained 28 days after the second AZD1222 dose. These receptors were collected from an adult who received the AZD1222 COVID-19 vaccine.

The chain combines TRBV5-6 with TRBJ2-7, with 8 bases aligning to TRBD1. The germline V gene encodes CDR1 SGHDT and CDR2 YYEEEE. The CDR3 length is 13 residues. J gave up 3 bases and V 1 base, and 0 bases lay outside the gene matches. The chain's CDR3 is CASSLTGGYEQYF. CDR3 DNA: TGTGCCAGCAGCTTGACAGGGGGCTACGAGCAGTACTTC.

The rearrangement joins TRBV10-3 to TRBJ2-3; unclear D gene. Between the trimmed V and J ends, which lost 4 bases and 0 bases, there was a span of 11 bases. This CDR3 is 15 amino acids long. The V gene's germline CDR1 is ENHRY and CDR2 SYGVKD. CDR3 region: CAISGSVLSTDTQYF. For the CDR3, the DNA is TGTGCCATCAGTGGAAGTGTGCTAAGCACAGATACGCAGTATTTT.

The chain joins TRBV7-2 to TRBJ2-2; D remains ambiguous. The CDR3 runs to 15 residues. Trimming shortened V by 4 bases and J by 1 base, and 10 bases separated the two germline ends. The germline CDR1 and CDR2 sequences are SGHTA and FQGNSA. The CDR3 DNA reads TGTGCCAGCAGCTCCTCCTGGTGGAACACCGGGGAGCTGTTTTTT. It encodes CASSSSWWNTGELFF.

V usage is TRBV2 and J usage is TRBJ2-1; D is perhaps TRBD1 (6 bases). V shed 3 bases and J shed 6 bases, with 9 bases lying between them. Germline loops: CDR1 SNHLY, CDR2 FYNNEI. The CDR3 has 13 amino acids. In DNA form, the CDR3 reads TGTGCCAGCAGTGAGACAGGCACCAATGAGCAGTTCTTC. As protein: CASSETGTNEQFF.

This clone was observed once. CDR3 amino acids: CASSQGGGLAVYNEQFF. The CDR3 nucleotides read TGTGCCAGCAGCCAAGGGGGAGGACTAGCGGTCTACAATGAGCAGTTCTTC. The rearrangement links TRBV3-1 (or the pseudogene TRBV3-2) to TRBJ2-1; 10 bases fit TRBD2. Losses at the gene ends were 1 base for V and 3 bases for J; bases not matched to a gene: 6. The CDR3 totals 17 residues. CDR1 is LGHDT, CDR2 YNNKEL, per germline (reference sequence).

This clone was seen a single time. V usage is TRBV19 and J usage is TRBJ1-5; 8 nucleotides line up with TRBD1. J gave up 4 bases and V 5 bases, and 10 bases lay outside the gene matches. This CDR3 contains 16 residues. From germline, CDR1 is LNHDA and CDR2 SQIVND (reference sequence). CDR3 coding DNA: TGTGCCAGTAGTTCCAGTTCAGACAGGGGAAATCAGCCCCAGCATTTT. Protein: CASSSSSDRGNQPQHF.

The chain is built from TRBV28 and TRBJ1-3, with D possibly matching TRBD1 (6 bases). Per the germline V gene, CDR1 is MDHEN and CDR2 is SYDVKM. CDR3 length: 15 residues. The V end lost 7 bases, the J end lost 0 bases, and 13 bases lay between the germline ends. CDR3 coding DNA: TGTGCCAGCACCCGAGGGGGTACCTCTGGAAACACCATATATTTT. As protein: CASTRGGTSGNTIYF. The whole variable domain, filled in from reference TRBV28 and TRBJ1-3, reads DVKVTQSSRYLVKRTGEKVFLECVQDMDHENMFWYRQDPGLGLRLIYFSYDVKMKEKGDIPEGYSVSREKKERFSLILESASTNQTSMYLCASTRGGTSGNTIYFGEGSWLTVV.

The rearrangement joins TRBV20-1 to TRBJ2-1; D not certain. This CDR3 spans 11 amino acids. V gave up 3 bases and J gave up 5 bases, with 5 bases separating them. The germline V gene has CDR1 DFQATT and CDR2 SNEGSKA (reference sequence). Here the CDR3 reads CSASGNNEQFF. CDR3 sequence (DNA): TGCAGTGCTAGCGGTAACAATGAGCAGTTCTTC.

The chain joins TRBV12-3 or TRBV12-4 to TRBJ1-5; 8 nucleotides agree with TRBD1. The CDR3 has 13 residues. Germline trimming cut 9 bases from V and 3 bases from J; bases unmatched to any gene: 4. The CDR3 reads CASGDRHNQPQHF. The CDR3 nucleotides read TGTGCCAGTGGGGACAGGCACAATCAGCCCCAGCATTTT.

The rearrangement links TRBV18 to TRBJ1-5; tentative D call: TRBD1 (5 bases). The CDR3 consists of 13 residues. V lost 3 bases and J 5 bases, leaving 8 bases between the germline ends. CDR1 is KGHSH, CDR2 LQKENI, per germline. DNA for the CDR3: TGTGCCAGCTCACCCGGACAAGATCAGCCCCAGCATTTT. This encodes CASSPGQDQPQHF.

This clone was recorded a few times. The chain couples TRBV28 to TRBJ2-4, with 12 bases that match TRBD2. Trimming removed 10 bases from V and 13 bases from J; junction bases left unmatched: 14. Germline loops: CDR1 MDHEN, CDR2 SYDVKM. The CDR3 is made up of 14 amino acids. CDR3 loop: CATGFPGLAGWQYF. The CDR3 DNA reads as TGTGCCACCGGCTTCCCCGGACTAGCGGGGTGGCAGTACTTC.

The chain is built from TRBV6-5 and TRBJ1-5; D is possibly TRBD1 (6 bases). V shed 6 bases and J shed 7 bases, with 16 bases lying between them. Germline V CDR1 and CDR2: MNHEY, SVGAGI. The CDR3 spans 14 residues. CDR3 sequence: CASSIQGQGQPQHF. CDR3 nucleotide sequence: TGTGCCAGCAGCATACAGGGCCAGGGGCAGCCCCAGCATTTT.

The chain uses TRBV4-3 and TRBJ2-7, with D possibly TRBD2 on 7 matching bases. The CDR3 extends over 16 amino acids. Trimming removed 4 bases at V and 6 bases at J, with 22 bases between. CDR1 is LGHNA and CDR2 is YSLEER in the germline V gene. This CDR3 is CASSPGGGGGGGEQYF. CDR3 nucleotides: TGCGCCAGCAGCCCCGGCGGGGGCGGGGGCGGAGGCGAGCAGTACTTC.

The chain carries TRBV6-5 and TRBJ2-1, with 8 bases identical to TRBD2. Germline V lookup: CDR1 MNHEY, CDR2 SVGAGI. The J segment lost 8 bases and the V segment lost 6 bases, leaving 6 bases of the junction unmatched. CDR3 length: 13 amino acids. Here the CDR3 DNA reads TGTGCCAGCAGGCGGGGGGTTCAAGATGAGCAGTTCTTC. It encodes CASRRGVQDEQFF.